This T cell receptor (beta chain) was recorded in a study of T cells after yellow fever vaccination. Overall study context: Fractions containing few cells were prepared with SMART-Seq v4 Ultra Low Input. Findings and caveats of the study: Only a minor proportion of clonotypes was detected across both CD4 and CD8 compartments.

Comment on this clonotype: The antigen remains unidentified.

Universal primer sites and UMIs were introduced during 5'RACE template-switching synthesis of TCR cDNA. From the 5' RACE reads, TCRdb called clonotypes with MiXCR, one entry per CDR3 protein. The table lists more than 110,000 distinct CDR3 sequences, 5% to 7.5% of them singletons. Germline CDR1 LNHDA, CDR2 SQIVND (reference sequence). Trimming cost V 8 bases and J 6 bases; bases outside gene matches: 6. This CDR3 region has 14 residues. This TCR was sampled from a man younger than 45 who received the YFV17D yellow fever vaccine. V gene TRBV19 combines with J gene TRBJ2-2; 10 bases are shared with TRBD2. The sample in question was CD4+ T cells sorted from PBMCs, obtained 10 days after the yellow fever booster vaccination. The CDR3, as DNA: TGTGCCAGTTACAGCGGGAGGGCCGCCGGGGAGCTGTTTTTT. Translation gives CASYSGRAAGELFF.